This TCR beta chain was sequenced in a study of blood T cells in healthy people across ages. On the study more broadly: T cells yielded about one barcoded beta molecule per two cells through template switching. Study observations and caveats: The authors considered diversity estimates from one million T cells to be underestimates.

The sample holds a few counts of this clonotype. What it recognizes is unknown. The CDR3 is 14 amino acids. CDR1 is LNHNV, CDR2 YYDKDF, per germline (reference sequence). The germline V and J ends were trimmed by 1 base and 3 bases, with 8 bases remaining between them. A J-beta primer mix and a sample-barcoded 5' primer were used in a second PCR of about 7 to 12 cycles. TCRdb re-derived calls from the 5' RACE reads in MiXCR, one entry per CDR3 protein. The table records about 780,000 distinct CDR3 sequences, more than 35% of them present only once. Material: blood. This receptor was taken from a man aged 80 or over in good health. The chain combines TRBV15 with TRBJ2-3; D remains unclear. CDR3 region: CATSRVTVTDTQYF. DNA for the CDR3: TGTGCCACCAGCAGAGTGACTGTTACAGATACGCAGTATTTT.